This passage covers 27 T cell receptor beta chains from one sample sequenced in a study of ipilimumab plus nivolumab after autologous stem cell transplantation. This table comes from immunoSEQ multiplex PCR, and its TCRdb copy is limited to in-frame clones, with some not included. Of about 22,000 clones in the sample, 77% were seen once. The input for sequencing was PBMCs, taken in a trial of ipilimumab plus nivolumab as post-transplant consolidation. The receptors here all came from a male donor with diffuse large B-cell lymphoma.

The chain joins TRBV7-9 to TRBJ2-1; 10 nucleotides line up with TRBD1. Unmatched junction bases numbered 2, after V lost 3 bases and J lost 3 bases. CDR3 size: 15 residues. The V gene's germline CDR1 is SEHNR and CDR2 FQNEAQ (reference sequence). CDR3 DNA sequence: TGTGCCAGCAGCTTTGGGGACAGGGGCTACAATGAGCAGTTCTTC. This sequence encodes CASSFGDRGYNEQFF.

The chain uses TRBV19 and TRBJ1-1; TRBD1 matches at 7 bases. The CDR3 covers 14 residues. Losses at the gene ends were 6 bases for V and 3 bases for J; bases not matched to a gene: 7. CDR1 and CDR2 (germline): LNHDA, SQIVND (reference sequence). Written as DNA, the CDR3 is TGTGCCAGTAGCCGACAGGGCATGCACACTGAAGCTTTCTTT. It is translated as CASSRQGMHTEAFF. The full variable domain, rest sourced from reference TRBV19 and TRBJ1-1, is DGGITQSPKYLFRKEGQNVTLSCEQNLNHDAMYWYRQDPGQGLRLIYYSQIVNDFQKGDIAEGYSVSREKKESFPLTVTSAQKNPTAFYLCASSRQGMHTEAFFGQGTRLTVV.

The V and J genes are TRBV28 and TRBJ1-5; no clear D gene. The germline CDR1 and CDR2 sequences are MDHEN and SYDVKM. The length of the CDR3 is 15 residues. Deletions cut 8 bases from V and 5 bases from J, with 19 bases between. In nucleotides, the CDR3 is TGTGCCAGCGAGTTCCTCGGACGGAGGGATCAGCCCCAGCATTTT. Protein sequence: CASEFLGRRDQPQHF.

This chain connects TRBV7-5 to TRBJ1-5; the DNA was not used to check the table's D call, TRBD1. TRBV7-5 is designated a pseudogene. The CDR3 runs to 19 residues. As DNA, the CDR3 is TGTGTCAGAAGCTTTCGGGACAGGGGGAAAAAATATAGCAATCAGCCCCAGCATTTT. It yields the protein CVRSFRDRGKKYSNQPQHF.

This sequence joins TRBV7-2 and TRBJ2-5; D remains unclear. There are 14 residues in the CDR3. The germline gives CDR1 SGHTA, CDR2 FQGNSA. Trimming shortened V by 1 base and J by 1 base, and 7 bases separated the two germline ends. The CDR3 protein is CASSLVYGQETQYF. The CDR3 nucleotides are TGTGCCAGCAGCTTAGTTTACGGCCAAGAGACCCAGTACTTC.

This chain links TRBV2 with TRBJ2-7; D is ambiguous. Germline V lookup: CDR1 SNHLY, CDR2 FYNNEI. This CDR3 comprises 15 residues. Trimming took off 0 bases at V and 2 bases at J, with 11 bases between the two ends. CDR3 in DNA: TGTGCCAGCAGTGAAGCGTTGGCAGAGCCCTACGAGCAGTACTTC. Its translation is CASSEALAEPYEQYF.

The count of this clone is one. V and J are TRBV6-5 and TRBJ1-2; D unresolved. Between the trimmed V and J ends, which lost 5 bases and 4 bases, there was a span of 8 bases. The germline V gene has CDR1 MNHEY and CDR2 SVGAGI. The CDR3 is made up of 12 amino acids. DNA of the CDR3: TGTGCCAGCAGTAAGGAAGCCTATGGCTACACCTTC. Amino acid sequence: CASSKEAYGYTF.

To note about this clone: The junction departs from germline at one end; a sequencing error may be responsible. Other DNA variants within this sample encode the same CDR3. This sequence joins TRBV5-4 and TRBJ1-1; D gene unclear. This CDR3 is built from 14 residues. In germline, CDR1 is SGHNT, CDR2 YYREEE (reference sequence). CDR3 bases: TGTGCCAGCAGCTTGCCGCGACATAACACTGAAGCTTTCTTC. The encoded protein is CASSLPRHNTEAFF.

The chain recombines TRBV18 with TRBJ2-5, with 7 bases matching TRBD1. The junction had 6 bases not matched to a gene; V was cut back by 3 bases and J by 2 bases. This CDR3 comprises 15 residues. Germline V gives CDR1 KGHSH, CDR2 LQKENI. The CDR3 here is CASSPSDRRQETQYF. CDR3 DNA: TGTGCCAGCTCACCTTCGGACAGGCGGCAAGAGACCCAGTACTTC.

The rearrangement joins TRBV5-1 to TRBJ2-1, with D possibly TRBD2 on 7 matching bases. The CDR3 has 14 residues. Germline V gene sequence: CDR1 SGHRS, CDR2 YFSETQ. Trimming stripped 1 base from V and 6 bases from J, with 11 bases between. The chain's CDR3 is CASSLRGGPNEQFF. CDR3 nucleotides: TGCGCCAGCAGCTTGCGCGGGGGCCCCAATGAGCAGTTCTTC.

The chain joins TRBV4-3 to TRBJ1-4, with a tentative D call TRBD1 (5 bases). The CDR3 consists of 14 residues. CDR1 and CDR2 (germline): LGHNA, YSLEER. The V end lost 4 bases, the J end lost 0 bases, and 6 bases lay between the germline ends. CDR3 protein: CASSPGATNEKLFF. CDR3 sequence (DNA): TGCGCCAGCAGCCCGGGGGCAACTAATGAAAAACTGTTTTTT.

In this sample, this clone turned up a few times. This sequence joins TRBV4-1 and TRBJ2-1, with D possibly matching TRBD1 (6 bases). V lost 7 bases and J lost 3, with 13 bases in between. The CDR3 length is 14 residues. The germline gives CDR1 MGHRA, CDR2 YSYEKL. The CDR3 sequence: CASTRGWDYNEQFF. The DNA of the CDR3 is TGCGCCAGCACCAGGGGTTGGGACTACAATGAGCAGTTCTTC.

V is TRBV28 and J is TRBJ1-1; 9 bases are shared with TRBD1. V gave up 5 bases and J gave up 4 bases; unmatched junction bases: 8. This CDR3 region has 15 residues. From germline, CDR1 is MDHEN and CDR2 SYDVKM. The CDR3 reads CASSASGTGSTEAFF. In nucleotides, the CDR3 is TGTGCCAGCAGTGCCTCCGGGACAGGGAGCACTGAAGCTTTCTTT.

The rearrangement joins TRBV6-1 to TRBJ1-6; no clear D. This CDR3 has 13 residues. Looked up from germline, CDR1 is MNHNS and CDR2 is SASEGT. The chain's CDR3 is CGTEAGYNSPLHF. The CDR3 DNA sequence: TGTGGCACGGAGGCAGGTTATAATTCACCCCTCCACTTT.

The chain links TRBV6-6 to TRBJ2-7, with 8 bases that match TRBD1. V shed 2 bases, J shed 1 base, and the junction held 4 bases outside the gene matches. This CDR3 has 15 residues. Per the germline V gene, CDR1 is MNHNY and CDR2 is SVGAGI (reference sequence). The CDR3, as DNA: TGTGCCAGCAGTTACAGCGACAGGGGTTCCTACGAGCAGTACTTC. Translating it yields CASSYSDRGSYEQYF.

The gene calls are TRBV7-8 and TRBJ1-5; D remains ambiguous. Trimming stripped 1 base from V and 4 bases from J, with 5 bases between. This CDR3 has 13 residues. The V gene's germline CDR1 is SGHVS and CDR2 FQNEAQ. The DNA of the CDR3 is TGTGCCAGCAGCTTAGACAGAAATCAGCCCCAGCATTTT. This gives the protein CASSLDRNQPQHF. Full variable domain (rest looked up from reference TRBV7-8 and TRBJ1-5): GAGVSQSPRYKVAKRGQDVALRCDPISGHVSLFWYQQALGQGPEFLTYFQNEAQLDKSGLPSDRFFAERPEGSVSTLKIQRTQQEDSAVYLCASSLDRNQPQHFGDGTRLSIL.

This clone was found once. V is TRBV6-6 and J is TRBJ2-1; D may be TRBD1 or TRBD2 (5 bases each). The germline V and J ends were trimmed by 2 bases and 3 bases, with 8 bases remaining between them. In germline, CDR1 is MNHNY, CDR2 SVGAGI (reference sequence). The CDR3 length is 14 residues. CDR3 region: CASSYRDGYNEQFF. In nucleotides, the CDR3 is TGTGCCAGCAGTTACAGGGACGGCTACAATGAGCAGTTCTTC.

CDR3 sequence reads: CASSPWTSGDGDTQYF. The DNA of the CDR3 is TGTGCCAGCAGCCCGTGGACTAGCGGGGATGGAGATACGCAGTATTTT. V and J are TRBV7-2 and TRBJ2-3; 12 bases align to TRBD2. Trimming took 5 bases from V and 5 from J; bases not matched to a gene: 8. The germline V gene has CDR1 SGHTA and CDR2 FQGNSA. The CDR3 extends over 16 amino acids.

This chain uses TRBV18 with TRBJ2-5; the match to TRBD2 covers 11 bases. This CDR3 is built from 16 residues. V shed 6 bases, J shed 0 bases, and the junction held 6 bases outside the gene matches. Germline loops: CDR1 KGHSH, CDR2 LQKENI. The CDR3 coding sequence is TGTGCCAGCTCGCAAACTAGCGGGGGAGACCAAGAGACCCAGTACTTC. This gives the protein CASSQTSGGDQETQYF.

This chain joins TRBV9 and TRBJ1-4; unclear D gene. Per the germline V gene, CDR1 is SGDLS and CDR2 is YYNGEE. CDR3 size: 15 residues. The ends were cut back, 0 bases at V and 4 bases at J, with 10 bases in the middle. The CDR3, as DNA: TGTGCCAGCAGCGTAGGAAATGCGGGTAATGAAAAACTGTTTTTT. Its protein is CASSVGNAGNEKLFF.

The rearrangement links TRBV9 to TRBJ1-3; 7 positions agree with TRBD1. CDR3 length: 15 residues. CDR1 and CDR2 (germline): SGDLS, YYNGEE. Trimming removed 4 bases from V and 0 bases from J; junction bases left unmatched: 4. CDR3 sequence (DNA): TGTGCCAGCAGCCCAGGGGGAAACTCTGGAAACACCATATATTTT. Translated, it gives CASSPGGNSGNTIYF. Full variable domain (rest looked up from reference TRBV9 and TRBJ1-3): DSGVTQTPKHLITATGQRVTLRCSPRSGDLSVYWYQQSLDQGLQFLIQYYNGEERAKGNILERFSAQQFPDLHSELNLSSLELGDSALYFCASSPGGNSGNTIYFGEGSWLTVV.

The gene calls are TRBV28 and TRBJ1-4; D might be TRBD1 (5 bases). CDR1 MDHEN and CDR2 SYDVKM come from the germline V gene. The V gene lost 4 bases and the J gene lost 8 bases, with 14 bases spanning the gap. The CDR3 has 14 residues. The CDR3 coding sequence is TGTGCCAGCAGTTCACAGGACGGATTGGAAAAACTGTTTTTT. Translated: CASSSQDGLEKLFF. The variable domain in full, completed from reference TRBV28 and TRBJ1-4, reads DVKVTQSSRYLVKRTGEKVFLECVQDMDHENMFWYRQDPGLGLRLIYFSYDVKMKEKGDIPEGYSVSREKKERFSLILESASTNQTSMYLCASSSQDGLEKLFFGSGTQLSVL.

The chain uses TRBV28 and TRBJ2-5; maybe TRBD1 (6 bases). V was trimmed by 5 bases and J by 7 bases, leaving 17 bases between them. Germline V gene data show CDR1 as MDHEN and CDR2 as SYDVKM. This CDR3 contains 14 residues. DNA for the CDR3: TGTGCCAGCAGTCCCTTATTGACAGGTGGGACCCAGTACTTC. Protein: CASSPLLTGGTQYF.

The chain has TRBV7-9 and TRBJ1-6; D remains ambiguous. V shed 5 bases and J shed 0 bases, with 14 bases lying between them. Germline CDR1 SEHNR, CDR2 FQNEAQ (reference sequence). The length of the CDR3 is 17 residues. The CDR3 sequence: CASSPPPRVSYNSPLHF. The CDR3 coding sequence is TGTGCCAGCAGCCCCCCTCCGAGAGTCTCCTATAATTCACCCCTCCACTTT. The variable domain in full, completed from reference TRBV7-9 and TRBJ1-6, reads DTGVSQNPRHKITKRGQNVTFRCDPISEHNRLYWYRQTLGQGPEFLTYFQNEAQLEKSRLLSDRFSAERPKGSFSTLEIQRTEQGDSAMYLCASSPPPRVSYNSPLHFGNGTRLTVT.

CDR3 protein: CASSLYGRDLSYEQYF. The DNA for the CDR3 is TGTGCCAGCAGCTTATATGGCCGAGATCTCTCCTACGAGCAGTACTTC. This sequence joins TRBV7-2 and TRBJ2-7; D call uncertain. CDR1 is SGHTA, CDR2 FQGNSA, per germline. V shed 2 bases and J shed 0 bases, with 14 bases lying between them. The CDR3 has 16 residues.

Here the CDR3 reads CASGPRTSGRETSYEQYF. Here the CDR3 DNA reads TGTGCTAGTGGCCCCAGGACTAGCGGAAGGGAAACCTCCTACGAGCAGTACTTC. This rearrangement joins TRBV12-5 to TRBJ2-7; 10 bases map to TRBD2. The germline CDR1 and CDR2 sequences are LGHNT and FRNRAP. V lost 6 bases and J lost 0; bases outside the gene matches: 14. This CDR3 comprises 18 residues.

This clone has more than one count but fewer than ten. CDR3 in amino acids: CASSDQTGLHF. The CDR3 bases are TGTGCCAGCAGTGACCAGACAGGCCTCCACTTT. The chain has TRBV2 and TRBJ1-6, with a tentative D call TRBD1 (6 bases). V was cut by 3 bases and J by 15 bases, with 9 bases left in between. The CDR3 is 11 residues long. CDR1 and CDR2 from the germline V gene are SNHLY and FYNNEI.